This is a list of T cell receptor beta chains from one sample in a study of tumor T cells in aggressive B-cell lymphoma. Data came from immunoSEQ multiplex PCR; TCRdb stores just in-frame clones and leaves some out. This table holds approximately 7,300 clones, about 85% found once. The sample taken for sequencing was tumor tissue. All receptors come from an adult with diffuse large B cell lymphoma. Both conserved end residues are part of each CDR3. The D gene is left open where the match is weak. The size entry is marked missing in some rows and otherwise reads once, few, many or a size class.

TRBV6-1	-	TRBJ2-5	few	TGTGCCAGCAGCCTTGCTGCGACAGTTTTAGAGACCCAGTACTTC	CASSLAATVLETQYF
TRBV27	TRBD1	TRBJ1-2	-	TGTGCCAGCAGCCACGCTGGGACAGGGTTTCGTGGCTACACCTTC	CASSHAGTGFRGYTF
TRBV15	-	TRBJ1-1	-	TGTGCCACCAGCAGAGGGTTAGGGGGAGGGGAAGCTTTCTTT	CATSRGLGGGEAFF
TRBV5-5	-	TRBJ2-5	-	TGTGCCAGCAGTACGTTGGGGGGGCTGGGGGAGACCCAGTACTTC	CASSTLGGLGETQYF
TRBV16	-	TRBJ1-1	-	TGTGCCAGCAGCCCTACTTATGAAGCTTTCTTT	CASSPTYEAFF
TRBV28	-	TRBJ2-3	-	TGTGCCAGCAGTTCCGCGCTCAATCCTAGCACAGATACGCAGTATTTT	CASSSALNPSTDTQYF
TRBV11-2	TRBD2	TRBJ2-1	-	TGTGCCAGCAGCTTTACTAGCGGGAATGATGAGCAGTTCTTC	CASSFTSGNDEQFF
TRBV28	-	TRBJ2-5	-	TGTGCCAGCACCCCACTAGATTTCCAAGAGACCCAGTACTTC	CASTPLDFQETQYF
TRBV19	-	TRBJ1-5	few	TGTGCCAGTAGTATGCCCCGGGGTAGCAATCAGCCCCAGCATTTT	CASSMPRGSNQPQHF
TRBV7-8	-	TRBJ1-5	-	TGTGCCAGCAGCTTATCCACAGCAAATCAGCCCCAGCATTTT	CASSLSTANQPQHF
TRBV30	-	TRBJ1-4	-	TGTGCCTGGAGAGGTCAGGGTGGAGAAAAACTGTTTTTT	CAWRGQGGEKLFF
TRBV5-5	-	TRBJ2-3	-	TGTGCCAGCAGCGACTCACGAGGCAGAATTTTAGGTACGCAGTATTTT	CASSDSRGRILGTQYF
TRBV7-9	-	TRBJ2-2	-	TGTGCCAGCAGCCAAACAGGGACCGGGGAGCTGTTTTTT	CASSQTGTGELFF
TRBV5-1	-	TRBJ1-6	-	TGCGCCAGCAGCCATGGTCCGAGCTCCTATAATTCACCCCTCCACTTT	CASSHGPSSYNSPLHF
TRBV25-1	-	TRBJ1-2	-	TGTGCCAGCAGTGAATATTGGGGCGCCAGATTATATGGCTACACCTTC	CASSEYWGARLYGYTF
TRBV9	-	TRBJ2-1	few	TGTGCCAGCAGCGCAATCCCGGGACTCGGCTACAATGAGCAGTTCTTC	CASSAIPGLGYNEQFF
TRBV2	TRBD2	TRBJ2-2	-	TGTGCCAGCAGTGGGCCTAGCGGGACCGGGGAGCTGTTTTTT	CASSGPSGTGELFF
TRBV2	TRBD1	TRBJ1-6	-	TGTGCCAGCAGTCCCCAACCACAGACAGGGGCAGGGTCACCCCTCCACTTT	CASSPQPQTGAGSPLHF
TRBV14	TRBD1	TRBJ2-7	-	TGTGCCAGCAGCCTGACAGGGAGAAAAGTCGAGTCCTACGAGCAGTACTTC	CASSLTGRKVESYEQYF
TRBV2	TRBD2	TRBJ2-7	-	TGTGCCAGCAACCTAGCGGGAGGAGGATACGAGCAGTACTTC	CASNLAGGGYEQYF
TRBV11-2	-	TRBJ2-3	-	TGTGCCAGCAGCTTAGGTTACGGTCAAGGCACAGATACGCAGTATTTT	CASSLGYGQGTDTQYF
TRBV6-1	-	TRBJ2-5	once	TGTGCCAGCAGCGGAACAGCCCAAGAGACCCAGTACTTC	CASSGTAQETQYF
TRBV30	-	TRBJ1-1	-	TGTGCCTGGAGTGTCACAAACACTGAAGCTTTCTTT	CAWSVTNTEAFF
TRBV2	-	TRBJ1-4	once	TGTGCCAGCAGTGAAGCTCAGGGGTTGGGAGAAAAACTGTTTTTT	CASSEAQGLGEKLFF
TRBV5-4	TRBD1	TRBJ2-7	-	TGTGCCAGCAGCCGAACGACAGGGGGGAAGGAGCAGTACTTC	CASSRTTGGKEQYF
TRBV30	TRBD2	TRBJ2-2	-	TGTGCCTGGAAAGTCGGACTAGCGCGTGGGACGAACACCGGGGAGCTGTTTTTT	CAWKVGLARGTNTGELFF
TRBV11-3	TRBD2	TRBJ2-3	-	TGTGCCAGCAGCTTAAGGTTGGCGGGAGGTGCAGATACGCAGTATTTT	CASSLRLAGGADTQYF
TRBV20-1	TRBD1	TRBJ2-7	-	TGCAGTGCCCGGACAGGGCTCGAGCAGTACTTC	CSARTGLEQYF
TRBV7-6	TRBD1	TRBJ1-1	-	TGTGCCAGCAGTCGACAGGGGAGGGGGGCTGAAGCTTTCTTT	CASSRQGRGAEAFF
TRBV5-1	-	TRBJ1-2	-	TGCGCCAGCAGCTTGGCCTCCGGCAGGTCGTACTATGGCTACACCTTC	CASSLASGRSYYGYTF
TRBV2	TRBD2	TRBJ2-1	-	TGTGCCAGCACCTGGACTAGCGGACTCAATGAGCAGTTCTTC	CASTWTSGLNEQFF
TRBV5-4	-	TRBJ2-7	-	TGTGCCAGCAGCTACAGGGTTGGCGAGCAGTACTTC	CASSYRVGEQYF
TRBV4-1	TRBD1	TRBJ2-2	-	TGCGCCAGCAGAAAGGGCGGGACAGGGAACACCGGGGAGCTGTTTTTT	CASRKGGTGNTGELFF
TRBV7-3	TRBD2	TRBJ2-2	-	TGCGCCAGCAGCTTAGGCGGGAGCTCCGGGGAGCTGTTTTTT	CASSLGGSSGELFF
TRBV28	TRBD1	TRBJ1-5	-	TGTGCCAGCAGTCCGGGACAGCGCAATCAGCCCCAGCATTTT	CASSPGQRNQPQHF
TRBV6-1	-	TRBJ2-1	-	TGTGCCAGCAGTCCTCGCAATGAGCAGTTCTTC	CASSPRNEQFF
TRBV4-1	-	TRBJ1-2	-	TGCGCCAGCAGCCAAGGAGGGGGTGGCTACACCTTC	CASSQGGGGYTF
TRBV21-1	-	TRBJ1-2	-	TGTGCCAGCAGCAAAGGGGGACAGGGGAACTATGGCTACACCTTC	CASSKGGQGNYGYTF
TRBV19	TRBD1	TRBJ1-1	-	TGTGCCAGTAGCATCGACAGGGAAGGTACTGAAGCTTTCTTT	CASSIDREGTEAFF
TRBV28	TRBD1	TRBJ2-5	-	TGTGCCACCCAGACAGGGCTGGAAGAGACCCAGTACTTC	CATQTGLEETQYF
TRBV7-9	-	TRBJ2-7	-	TGTGCCAGCAGCCCCTTTTTGGGTCCGCGGCGGGAGCAGTACTTC	CASSPFLGPRREQYF
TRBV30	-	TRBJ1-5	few	TGTGCCTGGAGTTTTTTCCAGGACATAGGGAATCAGCCCCAGCATTTT	CAWSFFQDIGNQPQHF
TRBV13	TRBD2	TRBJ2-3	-	TGTGTCAGCCAGACTAGCGGGGAGGAAGATACGCAGTATTTT	CVSQTSGEEDTQYF
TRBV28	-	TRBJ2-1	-	TGTGCCAGCAGGAGCCCATACAATGAGCAGTTCTTC	CASRSPYNEQFF
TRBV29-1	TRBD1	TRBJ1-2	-	TGCAGCGTCGAAGGACAGGGTGGTGGCTACACCTTC	CSVEGQGGGYTF
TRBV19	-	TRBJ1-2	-	TGTGCCAGTAGTACCGGGACATTAACCTATGGCTACACCTTC	CASSTGTLTYGYTF
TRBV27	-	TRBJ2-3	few	TGTGCCAGCACCGCCCTACGGGATTTTCTTAGCACAGATACGCAGTATTTT	CASTALRDFLSTDTQYF
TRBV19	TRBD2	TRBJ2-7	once	TGTGCCAGTAGTCCTCAGACTAGCGTCTTGGGGTACGAGCAGTACTTC	CASSPQTSVLGYEQYF
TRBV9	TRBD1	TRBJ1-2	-	TGTGCCAGCAGCGTGGCCGGGACAGGGGGCTTCTTGGGTGGCTACACCTTC	CASSVAGTGGFLGGYTF
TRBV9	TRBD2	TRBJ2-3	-	TGTGCCAGCAGCGCCTATAGCGGGAGGGCCTCGGTGGGCGCAGATACGCAGTATTTT	CASSAYSGRASVGADTQYF
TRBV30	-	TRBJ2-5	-	TGTGCCTGGAGTATTCAGCGGCAGAACAAAGAGACCCAGTACTTC	CAWSIQRQNKETQYF
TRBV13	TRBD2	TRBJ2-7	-	TGTGCCAGCAGCTTCTTAGGACAGGGAGTCCAAAAAGCGGGGGGGTACGAGCAGTACTTC	CASSFLGQGVQKAGGYEQYF
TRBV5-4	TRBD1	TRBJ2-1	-	TGTGCCAGCAGTTATTACCGGGGACAGGGGGCGCAATGGTTCTTC	CASSYYRGQGAQWFF
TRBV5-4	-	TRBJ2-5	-	TGTGCCAGCAGCCCACGGGGCCAAGAGACCCAGTACTTC	CASSPRGQETQYF
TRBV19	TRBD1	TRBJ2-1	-	TGTGCCAGTAGCCCAGACAGGGAAACCTACAATGAGCAGTTCTTC	CASSPDRETYNEQFF
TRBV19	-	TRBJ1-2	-	TGTGCCAGTAGTATAATTCAGGGCGCCTATGGCTACACCTTC	CASSIIQGAYGYTF
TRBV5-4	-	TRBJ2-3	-	TGTGCCAGCAGCTTAAGCGGACTCACAGATACGCAGTATTTT	CASSLSGLTDTQYF
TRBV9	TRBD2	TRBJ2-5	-	TGTGCCAGCAGCCTAATAGCGGGTTCGCAAGAGACCCAGTACTTC	CASSLIAGSQETQYF
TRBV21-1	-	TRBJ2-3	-	TGTGCCAGCAGCAAAGCTTCCGGGACAGGGGTCCCAGATACGCAGTATTTT	CASSKASGTGVPDTQYF
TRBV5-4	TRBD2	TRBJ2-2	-	TGTGCCAGCAGCCGGACTAGCGGGAGGAAGACCGGGGAGCTGTTTTTT	CASSRTSGRKTGELFF